Following are 9 T cell receptor beta chains from one sample sequenced in a study of beta chain features in type 1 diabetes. Expressed TCRB transcripts were sequenced because the entire RNA isolate underwent reverse transcription. Generated by immunoSEQ multiplex PCR, the TCRdb table keeps only in-frame clones and is missing some. Of some 250,000 clones detected, approximately 10% appear once; the ten largest clones hold more than 0.015%. Study-level results: Shortening that was moderate but significant affected the TCRB CDR3s of Type 1 diabetes patients in all four CD4+ subsets.

These TCRs are of unknown antigen specificity. Sequencing was performed on naive CD4+ T cells from blood. All receptors derive from a man under 40 with type 1 diabetes.

In its sample, this clone was seen a few times. The chain combines TRBV11-1 with TRBJ2-5, with D maybe TRBD1 (5 bases). The CDR3 totals 12 residues. Germline-derived CDR1 and CDR2 are SGHAT and FQDESV (reference sequence). Trimming took 5 bases from V and 2 from J, leaving 6 bases between them. For the CDR3, the DNA is TGTGCCAGCAGCAGACAGCAAGAGACCCAGTACTTC. Its translation: CASSRQQETQYF. Looking up the rest from reference TRBV11-1 and TRBJ2-5 gives the full variable domain: EAEVAQSPRYKITEKSQAVAFWCDPISGHATLYWYRQILGQGPELLVQFQDESVVDDSQLPKDRFSAERLKGVDSTLKIQPAELGDSAMYLCASSRQQETQYFGPGTRLLVL.

In DNA, the CDR3 is TGTGCCAGCAGCAAAGCAGTGGACAGGGATAGTGGGCATGGCTACACCTTC. Protein sequence: CASSKAVDRDSGHGYTF. The rearrangement joins TRBV21-1 to TRBJ1-2; the table's D call, TRBD1, was not checked against the DNA. TRBV21-1 is reported as a pseudogene. The CDR3 consists of 17 residues.

This chain links TRBV30 with TRBJ1-2, with 7 nucleotides matching TRBD1. Trimming removed 4 bases from V and 7 bases from J; junction bases left unmatched: 6. The CDR3 has 12 amino acids. The germline CDR1 and CDR2 sequences are GTSNPN and SVGIG (reference sequence). CDR3: CAWTTGAGGYTF. CDR3 sequence (DNA): TGTGCCTGGACCACAGGGGCAGGTGGCTACACCTTC. The full variable domain, its missing parts supplied by reference TRBV30 and TRBJ1-2, is SQTIHQWPATLVQPVGSPLSLECTVEGTSNPNLYWYRQAAGRGLQLLFYSVGIGQISSEVPQNLSASRPQDRQFILSSKKLLLSDSGFYLCAWTTGAGGYTFGSGTRLTVV.

The chain recombines TRBV7-3 with TRBJ2-1, with D maybe TRBD2 (6 bases). This CDR3 has 14 amino acids. With 5 bases removed from V and 9 bases from J, the gap between germline ends came to 17 bases. CDR1 is SGHTA and CDR2 is FQGTGA in the germline V gene. The CDR3 DNA sequence: TGTGCCAGCAGCGCCCGGGCTAGCGCGGCTGAGCAGTTCTTC. Translating it yields CASSARASAAEQFF. Full variable domain (missing parts from reference TRBV7-3 and TRBJ2-1): GAGVSQTPSNKVTEKGKYVELRCDPISGHTALYWYRQSLGQGPEFLIYFQGTGAADDSGLPNDRFFAVRPEGSVSTLKIQRTERGDSAVYLCASSARASAAEQFFGPGTRLTVL.

The chain links TRBV5-4 to TRBJ2-7; D may be TRBD1 (6 bases). Germline V gives CDR1 SGHNT, CDR2 YYREEE (reference sequence). The CDR3 spans 16 residues. With 6 bases removed from V and 0 bases from J, the gap between germline ends came to 19 bases. The CDR3 DNA reads as TGTGCCAGCACGACGCCGGGACAACAATCCTCCTACGAGCAGTACTTC. This translates into CASTTPGQQSSYEQYF.

This clone was counted a few times. At one boundary the junction diverges from the germline segment, which might be a read error. The chain recombines TRBV19 with TRBJ1-1, with TRBD1 matching over 7 bases. Germline CDR1 and CDR2: LNHDA and SQIVND (reference sequence). The CDR3 totals 14 residues. CDR3 bases: TGTGCCAGTAGGATAGGGGGCCTAGACACTGAAGCTTTCTTT. Translated, it gives CASRIGGLDTEAFF.

V usage is TRBV11-2 and J usage is TRBJ2-5; 9 bases match TRBD1. There are 17 residues in the CDR3. The V and J ends lost 4 bases and 5 bases, in that order; junction bases with no gene match: 14. Germline CDR1 reads SGHAT; CDR2 reads FQNNGV. The CDR3 DNA sequence: TGTGCCAGCAGCTCAACGCACGGGACAGGGTTTGTCGAGACCCAGTACTTC. Its translation is CASSSTHGTGFVETQYF.

This chain uses TRBV10-3 with TRBJ1-3; D is undetermined. The V and J ends lost 3 bases and 15 bases respectively, with 9 bases between them. The germline gives CDR1 ENHRY, CDR2 SYGVKD. The CDR3 spans 10 residues. CDR3 nucleotides: TGTGCCATCAGTGAAGACCCGGGATATTTT. It yields the protein CAISEDPGYF.

V usage is TRBV5-4 and J usage is TRBJ2-3, with D perhaps matching TRBD2 (5 bases). The CDR3 is made up of 13 amino acids. Trimming removed 4 bases at V and 5 bases at J, with 11 bases between. CDR1 is SGHNT and CDR2 is YYREEE in the germline V gene (reference sequence). The CDR3 DNA reads as TGTGCCAGCAGCCCGGCCGGAGGAGATACGCAGTATTTT. It specifies CASSPAGGDTQYF. Based on the CDR3 plus reference TRBV5-4 and TRBJ2-3, the full variable domain is ETGVTQSPTHLIKTRGQQVTLRCSSQSGHNTVSWYQQALGQGPQFIFQYYREEENGRGNFPPRFSGLQFPNYSSELNVNALELDDSALYLCASSPAGGDTQYFGPGTRLTVL.